Shown below are 28 T cell receptor beta chains from a single sample sequenced in a study of blood T cell repertoires in COVID-19. The protocol was immunoSEQ multiplex PCR, while the TCRdb copy is restricted to in-frame clones and leaves out a portion. The table lists hundreds of thousands of clones, 80% to 90% of them singletons. What was sequenced was PBMCs or T cells enriched from blood (not recorded which). These receptors came from a man aged 25-40 years who had recovered from COVID-19.

The chain is built from TRBV18 and TRBJ1-4; maybe TRBD1 (6 bases). The V gene lost 2 bases and the J gene lost 4 bases, with 17 bases spanning the gap. Germline V lookup: CDR1 KGHSH, CDR2 LQKENI. The length of the CDR3 is 17 residues. The CDR3, as DNA: TGTGCCAGCTCACCAGGGGGCGGAGAACCACGTAATGAAAAACTGTTTTTT. Its protein is CASSPGGGEPRNEKLFF.

V and J are TRBV5-1 and TRBJ1-2; TRBD1 is a possible D gene (6 bases). The CDR3 length is 14 residues. Germline V lookup: CDR1 SGHRS, CDR2 YFSETQ. Trimming left V 0 bases short and J 6 bases short, with 12 bases between. In DNA form, the CDR3 reads TGCGCCAGCAGCTTGGCCCCAGGGGCAGATGGCTACACCTTC. It is translated as CASSLAPGADGYTF.

This sequence joins TRBV29-1 and TRBJ2-3; no definite D call. The germline V and J ends were trimmed by 7 bases and 4 bases, with 12 bases remaining between them. The CDR3 length is 12 residues. Germline V gene lookup returns CDR1 SQVTM and CDR2 ANQGSEA. The chain's CDR3 is CSALLQSDTQYF. CDR3 bases: TGCAGCGCCCTCCTCCAGTCAGATACGCAGTATTTT.

The chain is built from TRBV30 and TRBJ1-5, with TRBD1 as a possible D gene (5 bases). Germline CDR1 is GTSNPN and CDR2 is SVGIG (reference sequence). The CDR3 covers 14 residues. V was shortened by 1 base and J by 5 bases, with 12 bases between the two germline ends. This CDR3 is CAWSATGLDQPQHF. The CDR3 bases are TGTGCCTGGAGTGCCACAGGATTAGATCAGCCCCAGCATTTT.

Notes on this clone: Other DNA sequences within the sample encode an identical CDR3. This chain connects TRBV18 to TRBJ2-5, with D unresolved. The germline gives CDR1 KGHSH, CDR2 LQKENI. This CDR3 is 13 amino acids long. V was shortened by 0 bases and J by 4 bases, with 6 bases between the two germline ends. In nucleotides, the CDR3 is TGTGCCAGCTCACCACCGTCGTCAGAGACCCAGTACTTC. It codes for CASSPPSSETQYF.

The chain carries TRBV7-9 and TRBJ1-6; no firm D call. The germline CDR1 and CDR2 sequences are SEHNR and FQNEAQ (reference sequence). This CDR3 contains 19 residues. V dropped 4 bases and J dropped 0 bases, with 19 bases sitting between them. The CDR3 loop reads CASSSSPSVGSSYNSPLHF. As DNA, the CDR3 is TGTGCCAGCAGCTCGAGCCCCTCCGTGGGCAGCTCCTATAATTCACCCCTCCACTTT.

The chain joins TRBV19 to TRBJ2-6; unclear D gene. The V end was cut by 10 bases, the J end by 3 bases, with 16 bases between. There are 15 residues in the CDR3. CDR1 LNHDA and CDR2 SQIVND come from the germline V gene (reference sequence). The CDR3 nucleotides read TGTGCCACGGGTAGCCCTCAGCTTGGGGCCAACGTCCTGACTTTC. Residues: CATGSPQLGANVLTF.

The chain has TRBV18 and TRBJ1-1; 9 bases align to TRBD1. The CDR3 length is 16 residues. With V trimmed by 5 bases and J by 0 bases, 7 bases remained unmatched. Germline-derived CDR1 and CDR2 are KGHSH and LQKENI. In nucleotides, the CDR3 is TGTGCCAGCTCATTTTTCCGGGACAGGGTGAACACTGAAGCTTTCTTT. Amino acid sequence: CASSFFRDRVNTEAFF.

Only one count was recorded for this clone. This sequence joins TRBV7-2 and TRBJ1-1, with 8 bases identical to TRBD1. Trimming removed 4 bases from V and 3 bases from J; junction bases left unmatched: 10. There are 16 residues in the CDR3. From germline, CDR1 is SGHTA and CDR2 FQGNSA. CDR3 protein: CASSSRPTTGDTEAFF. CDR3 sequence (DNA): TGTGCCAGCAGCTCCCGACCGACGACAGGGGACACTGAAGCTTTCTTT.

The J gene is TRBJ1-2, the V gene TRBV4-1; possibly TRBD1 for D (5 bases). The V and J ends lost 1 base and 4 bases respectively, with 7 bases between them. The CDR3 has 13 residues. CDR1 is MGHRA and CDR2 is YSYEKL in the germline V gene. CDR3 coding DNA: TGCGCCAGCAGCCAAGGGGGCAGCTATGGCTACACCTTC. Its translation is CASSQGGSYGYTF.

The V call is TRBV18, the J call TRBJ1-5; a possible D gene is TRBD1 (5 bases). V was cut by 4 bases and J by 1 base, with 5 bases left in between. The CDR3 has 13 amino acids. From germline, CDR1 is KGHSH and CDR2 LQKENI. Here the CDR3 reads CASSRQSNQPQHF. The CDR3, as DNA: TGTGCCAGCTCACGACAGAGCAATCAGCCCCAGCATTTT. Combining the CDR3 with reference TRBV18 and TRBJ1-5 gives the whole variable domain NAGVMQNPRHLVRRRGQEARLRCSPMKGHSHVYWYRQLPEEGLKFMVYLQKENIIDESGMPKERFSAEFPKEGPSILRIQQVVRGDSAAYFCASSRQSNQPQHFGDGTRLSIL.

CDR3 protein: CASSFPGPYGYTF. The CDR3 region has the DNA TGTGCCAGCAGCTTTCCGGGTCCCTATGGCTACACCTTC. This chain connects TRBV7-2 to TRBJ1-2; D remains ambiguous. Germline CDR1 and CDR2: SGHTA and FQGNSA. V lost 3 bases, J lost 4 bases, and 9 bases lay in between. The CDR3 is 13 residues long. The whole variable domain, remainder taken from reference TRBV7-2 and TRBJ1-2, is GAGVSQSPSNKVTEKGKDVELRCDPISGHTALYWYRQSLGQGLEFLIYFQGNSAPDKSGLPSDRFSAERTGGSVSTLTIQRTQQEDSAVYLCASSFPGPYGYTFGSGTRLTVV.

The chain recombines TRBV19 with TRBJ2-2; 7 bases fit TRBD1. This CDR3 region has 14 residues. Germline CDR1 is LNHDA and CDR2 is SQIVND (reference sequence). J gave up 3 bases and V 3 bases, and 1 base lay outside the gene matches. CDR3 sequence: CASSMTGHTGELFF. The CDR3, as DNA: TGTGCCAGTAGTATGACAGGGCACACCGGGGAGCTGTTTTTT.

This clone was seen a handful of times. The chain uses TRBV3-1 (or the pseudogene TRBV3-2) and TRBJ1-2; 7 bases line up with TRBD1. Germline V gene sequence: CDR1 LGHDT, CDR2 YNNKEL (reference sequence). Trimming at V came to 4 bases and at J to 8 bases, leaving 4 bases not matched to a gene. This CDR3 has 12 residues. The DNA for the CDR3 is TGTGCCAGCAGCCCGACAGGGTCCGGCTACACCTTC. Amino acids: CASSPTGSGYTF.

The chain combines TRBV20-1 with TRBJ1-1; maybe TRBD1 (5 bases). The V and J ends lost 8 bases and 1 base respectively, with 8 bases between them. The germline V gene has CDR1 DFQATT and CDR2 SNEGSKA (reference sequence). The CDR3 runs to 11 residues. The CDR3 region is CSSTGNTEAFF. CDR3 coding DNA: TGCAGTTCCACAGGGAACACTGAAGCTTTCTTT.

V usage is TRBV7-8 and J usage is TRBJ2-5, with D possibly TRBD2 on 6 matching bases. The CDR3 length is 13 residues. The V and J ends lost 1 base and 5 bases respectively, with 8 bases between them. The germline V gene has CDR1 SGHVS and CDR2 FQNEAQ. The CDR3 loop reads CASSLELAETQYF. The CDR3 DNA sequence: TGTGCCAGCAGCTTAGAACTAGCCGAGACCCAGTACTTC.

This chain connects TRBV15 to TRBJ2-5; TRBD2 might be the D (7 bases). Germline V gene sequence: CDR1 LNHNV, CDR2 YYDKDF (reference sequence). V lost 2 bases and J 4 bases, leaving 20 bases between the germline ends. This CDR3 region has 17 residues. CDR3 amino acids: CATSRKGGRTGGETQYF. CDR3 DNA: TGTGCCACCAGCAGAAAGGGGGGCCGAACGGGAGGAGAGACCCAGTACTTC.

The chain recombines TRBV5-4 with TRBJ1-3; D call uncertain. This CDR3 is built from 15 residues. CDR1 and CDR2 from the germline V gene are SGHNT and YYREEE (reference sequence). The germline V and J ends were trimmed by 0 bases and 0 bases, with 7 bases remaining between them. CDR3 in amino acids: CASSLEKSSGNTIYF. Written as DNA, the CDR3 is TGTGCCAGCAGCTTGGAGAAGAGCTCTGGAAACACCATATATTTT.

The gene calls are TRBV4-3 and TRBJ2-5, with D perhaps matching TRBD1 (5 bases). V was clipped by 1 base and J by 5 bases, with 11 bases between them. The CDR3 has 14 residues. Germline CDR1 is LGHNA and CDR2 is YSLEER. CDR3 sequence reads: CASSQGGPRETQYF. The CDR3 DNA reads as TGCGCCAGCAGCCAAGGGGGCCCCAGGGAGACCCAGTACTTC.

V is TRBV6-4 and J is TRBJ1-3; D unclear. This CDR3 region has 15 residues. V was pared by 9 bases and J by 0 bases, with 15 bases between. The germline gives CDR1 MRHNA, CDR2 SNTAGT. The CDR3 bases are TGTGCCAGACTATGGGAGAACAGCTCTGGAAACACCATATATTTT. This sequence encodes CARLWENSSGNTIYF.

This sequence joins TRBV5-1 and TRBJ1-6; TRBD1 matches 9 bases. J gave up 7 bases and V 3 bases, and 8 bases lay outside the gene matches. Looked up from germline, CDR1 is SGHRS and CDR2 is YFSETQ. This CDR3 comprises 16 residues. CDR3 amino acids: CASSSTGGAGNSPLHF. DNA for the CDR3: TGCGCCAGCAGCTCTACAGGGGGCGCGGGAAATTCACCCCTCCACTTT.

The rearrangement joins TRBV6-2 or TRBV6-3 to TRBJ1-2, with 8 bases identical to TRBD1. Per germline, CDR1 MNHEY and CDR2 SVGEGT. CDR3 size: 16 residues. J was trimmed by 5 bases and V by 5 bases; bases with no gene match: 13. The CDR3 here is CASSRLWGQADYGYTF. In DNA, the CDR3 is TGTGCCAGCAGTAGACTATGGGGACAGGCAGATTATGGCTACACCTTC.

The chain joins TRBV10-3 to TRBJ2-7; weak D call: TRBD1 (5 bases). V lost 7 bases and J 2 bases, leaving 21 bases between the germline ends. This CDR3 spans 16 amino acids. Germline CDR1 and CDR2: ENHRY and SYGVKD. The CDR3 spells CAIKSGGQGSAYEQYF. CDR3 bases: TGTGCCATCAAGTCGGGTGGTCAGGGATCCGCCTACGAGCAGTACTTC.

J is TRBJ2-3 and V is TRBV2; TRBD2 is a possible D gene (6 bases). Trimming took off 4 bases at V and 4 bases at J, with 12 bases between the two ends. From germline, CDR1 is SNHLY and CDR2 FYNNEI. This CDR3 region has 14 residues. The CDR3 protein is CASSGNLAPDTQYF. CDR3 nucleotide sequence: TGTGCCAGCAGTGGTAATCTAGCGCCAGATACGCAGTATTTT.

V and J are TRBV9 and TRBJ1-1; a weak D match, TRBD1 (6 bases). Deletions cut 0 bases from V and 5 bases from J, with 11 bases between. CDR3 size: 14 residues. Looked up from germline, CDR1 is SGDLS and CDR2 is YYNGEE. The CDR3 sequence: CASSVGGGQTEAFF. CDR3 nucleotides: TGTGCCAGCAGCGTAGGTGGGGGCCAGACTGAAGCTTTCTTT.

The rearrangement joins TRBV19 to TRBJ2-5, with D uncertain. The CDR3 is made up of 14 amino acids. CDR1 is LNHDA, CDR2 SQIVND, per germline (reference sequence). Trimming stripped 4 bases from V and 1 base from J, with 10 bases between. For the CDR3, the DNA is TGTGCCAGTAGTACGGAGTTGATCCAAGAGACCCAGTACTTC. This gives the protein CASSTELIQETQYF.

The rearrangement links TRBV29-1 to TRBJ2-1; the match to TRBD2 covers 11 bases. Losses at the gene ends were 6 bases for V and 5 bases for J; bases not matched to a gene: 9. The germline V gene has CDR1 SQVTM and CDR2 ANQGSEA. There are 15 residues in the CDR3. The CDR3 region has the DNA TGCAGCGTGACCCTACTAGCGGGGGCGAACAATGAGCAGTTCTTC. Translated, it gives CSVTLLAGANNEQFF.

This clone was recorded a few times. At the DNA level, this CDR3 is encoded by other sequences in the same sample as well. The chain employs TRBV25-1 and TRBJ1-1; no definite D call. CDR1 MGHDK and CDR2 SYGVNS come from the germline V gene. The CDR3 contains 13 residues. Trimming removed 5 bases at V and 1 base at J, with 8 bases between. The CDR3 region has the DNA TGTGCCAGCAGTTGGGGAGGGAACACTGAAGCTTTCTTT. It specifies CASSWGGNTEAFF.